This T cell receptor beta chain was sequenced during a study of blood T cell repertoires in COVID-19. Study-wide background: COVID-19 samples from acute and convalescent phases originated in the United States, Italy and Spain. The analysed material was cDNA or gDNA that came from T cells, B-cell-depleted T cells, or PBMCs.

As processed by the authors: Cell counts per sample came from amplifying reference gene primers. The data were produced by immunoSEQ multiplex PCR, yet TCRdb's version contains in-frame clones alone and is incomplete. The DNA was the basis for D and trimming; V, J and clone size are from that table. The sample shows around 100,000 clones, about 92% of them seen only once. Trimming left V 2 bases short and J 2 bases short, with 15 bases between. This CDR3 spans 16 amino acids. The germline CDR1 and CDR2 sequences are MNHEY and SMNVEV (reference sequence). The clonotype originates from a woman older than 75 in a cohort sampled during active COVID-19. The chain carries TRBV27 and TRBJ1-2, with a possible D match to TRBD1 (5 bases). The source material was peripheral blood. The CDR3 coding sequence is TGTGCCAGCAGTTTAGAAGGCAGGGCGAAGAACTATGGCTACACCTTC. It translates to CASSLEGRAKNYGYTF.